This passage covers 12 T cell receptor beta chains from one sample sequenced in a study of patients and donors after allogeneic stem cell transplantation. TCRdb called the RT-PCR reads again in MiXCR, with one record for every CDR3 protein. Altogether 900,000 to 1,000,000 distinct CDR3 sequences are present, roughly 18% being singletons, with the ten largest covering 6%. The material sequenced was blood, either unsorted or a sorted T cell fraction (not recorded which). All receptors derive from a human donor who was either an allogeneic HSCT recipient or a stem cell or donor lymphocyte infusion donor (not recorded which). It is not recorded whose cells these are; they may come from a transplant donor.

The J gene is TRBJ2-1, the V gene TRBV6-1; 9 bases align to TRBD2. Unmatched junction bases numbered 15, after V lost 6 bases and J lost 9 bases. Germline values: CDR1 MNHNS, CDR2 SASEGT. The CDR3 runs to 16 residues. CDR3 residues: CASRGVGAGGPGEQFF. CDR3 coding DNA: TGTGCCAGCAGAGGGGTCGGTGCGGGGGGGCCTGGTGAGCAGTTCTTC.

The J gene is TRBJ2-3, the V gene TRBV7-8; either TRBD1 or TRBD2 may fit D (5 bases each). Germline CDR1 SGHVS, CDR2 FQNEAQ. V was trimmed by 2 bases and J by 1 base, leaving 10 bases between them. The CDR3 loop spans 15 amino acids. CDR3 DNA: TGTGCCAGCAGCTTACTTCTGGGGGGCACAGATACGCAGTATTTT. It codes for CASSLLLGGTDTQYF.

As concerns this clonotype: A much larger clone differs by one base, so this may be a read error. V usage is TRBV4-2 and J usage is TRBJ1-2, with a weak D call TRBD1 (5 bases). Germline loops: CDR1 LGHNA, CDR2 YNFKEQ. The CDR3 is 16 residues long. CDR3: CANSQTKKRQGYGYTF. Here the CDR3 DNA reads TGTGCCAACAGCCAAACTAAAAAACGGCAGGGCTATGGCTACACCTTC.

This clonotype came up many times. The chain couples TRBV10-3 to TRBJ2-7; 9 bases are a match to TRBD1. Per the germline V gene, CDR1 is ENHRY and CDR2 is SYGVKD. CDR3 size: 16 residues. V dropped 4 bases and J dropped 5; count of bases not matched to a gene: 12. The CDR3 loop reads CAISVATGQGRNEQYF. In DNA form, the CDR3 reads TGTGCCATCAGTGTGGCAACGGGACAGGGTAGAAACGAGCAGTACTTC.

There are a few counts of this clonotype. This rearrangement joins TRBV5-1 to TRBJ2-1, with D perhaps given as TRBD1 or TRBD2 (5 bases each). From germline, CDR1 is SGHRS and CDR2 YFSETQ. V shed 0 bases and J shed 8 bases, with 9 bases lying between them. CDR3 length equals 13 residues. CDR3 region: CASSLGWGYEQFF. CDR3 DNA: TGCGCCAGCAGCTTGGGCTGGGGGTATGAGCAGTTCTTC. Complete variable domain (other parts from reference TRBV5-1 and TRBJ2-1): KAGVTQTPRYLIKTRGQQVTLSCSPISGHRSVSWYQQTPGQGLQFLFEYFSETQRNKGNFPGRFSGRQFSNSRSEMNVSTLELGDSALYLCASSLGWGYEQFFGPGTRLTVL.

The rearrangement links TRBV13 to TRBJ2-1; 8 bases fit TRBD2. The germline gives CDR1 PRHDT, CDR2 FYEKMQ (reference sequence). V shed 0 bases and J 8 bases; nucleotides not matched to a gene: 21. CDR3 length: 20 amino acids. CDR3 loop: CASSLGSRASGRSLGHEQFF. The CDR3 bases are TGTGCCAGCAGCTTAGGGAGTCGGGCCAGCGGGAGAAGTCTCGGCCATGAGCAGTTCTTC.

This clonotype has a handful of counts. The chain joins TRBV6-4 to TRBJ1-2; 12 bases line up with TRBD1. This CDR3 region has 14 residues. V dropped 6 bases and J dropped 7; count of bases not matched to a gene: 6. Germline V gene lookup returns CDR1 MRHNA and CDR2 SNTAGT. CDR3 nucleotide sequence: TGTGCCAGCAGGCCGGGACAGGGGGCGCGTGGCTACACCTTC. The encoded protein is CASRPGQGARGYTF.

The V call is TRBV2, the J call TRBJ2-2, with D perhaps TRBD1 (6 bases). Germline assignment: CDR1 SNHLY and CDR2 FYNNEI. This CDR3 is 15 amino acids long. Between the trimmed V and J ends, which lost 11 bases and 5 bases, there was a span of 21 bases. The CDR3 DNA reads as TGTGCCGCCGCCCTCCGCGGCAGGGGTACCGGGGAGCTGTTTTTT. Protein product: CAAALRGRGTGELFF.

This clonotype turned up a few times. The chain recombines TRBV11-2 with TRBJ2-1; 8 nucleotides match TRBD2. CDR3 length equals 18 residues. V shed 5 bases and J 0 bases; nucleotides not matched to a gene: 12. From germline, CDR1 is SGHAT and CDR2 FQNNGV. DNA of the CDR3: TGTGCCAGCAGCCATCGACAAGCGGGGGTGAGCTCCTACAATGAGCAGTTCTTC. It specifies CASSHRQAGVSSYNEQFF.

This clonotype was detected only a few times. This chain joins TRBV5-4 and TRBJ2-7, with 9 bases that match TRBD1. The V and J ends lost 0 bases and 1 base, in that order; junction bases with no gene match: 5. Germline CDR1 reads SGHNT; CDR2 reads YYREEE (reference sequence). The CDR3 runs to 16 residues. The CDR3 reads CASSLVIGTGSYEQYF. The CDR3 DNA reads as TGTGCCAGCAGCTTGGTTATCGGGACAGGGTCCTACGAGCAGTACTTC.

The CDR3, as DNA: TGTGCCAGCAGTCCACGATCGGGGAATAATTCACCCCTCCACTTT. Amino acid sequence: CASSPRSGNNSPLHF. V is TRBV2 and J is TRBJ1-6, with D unclear. The CDR3 totals 15 residues. Between the trimmed V and J ends, which lost 5 bases and 5 bases, there was a span of 13 bases. Germline V gene sequence: CDR1 SNHLY, CDR2 FYNNEI.

This clonotype was detected a few times. This rearrangement joins TRBV24-1 to TRBJ2-3; D is unresolved. The CDR3 extends over 15 amino acids. Between the trimmed V and J ends, which lost 2 bases and 4 bases, there was a span of 12 bases. CDR1 is KGHDR, CDR2 SFDVKD, per germline. The CDR3 sequence: CATSDSSSRPDTQYF. The CDR3 bases are TGTGCCACCAGTGATTCCAGCTCCCGGCCAGATACGCAGTATTTT.